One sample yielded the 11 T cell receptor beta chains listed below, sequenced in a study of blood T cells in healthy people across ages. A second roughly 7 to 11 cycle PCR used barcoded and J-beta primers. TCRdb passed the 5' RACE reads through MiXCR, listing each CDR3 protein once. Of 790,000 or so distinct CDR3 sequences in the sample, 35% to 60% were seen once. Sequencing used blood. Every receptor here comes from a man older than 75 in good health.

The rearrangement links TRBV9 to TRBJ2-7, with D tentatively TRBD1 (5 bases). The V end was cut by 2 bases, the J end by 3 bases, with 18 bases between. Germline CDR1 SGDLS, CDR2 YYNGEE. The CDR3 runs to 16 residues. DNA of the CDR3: TGTGCCAGCAGCGTGGGTCCGGACACCAGATACTACGAGCAGTACTTC. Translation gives CASSVGPDTRYYEQYF.

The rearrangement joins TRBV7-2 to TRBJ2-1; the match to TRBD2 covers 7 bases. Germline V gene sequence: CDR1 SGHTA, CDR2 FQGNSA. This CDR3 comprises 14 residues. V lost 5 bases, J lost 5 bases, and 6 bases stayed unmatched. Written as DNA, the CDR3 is TGTGCCAGCAGCGTTTCGGGAGGCCACAATGAGCAGTTCTTC. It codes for CASSVSGGHNEQFF. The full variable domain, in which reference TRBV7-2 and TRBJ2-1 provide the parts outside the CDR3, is GAGVSQSPSNKVTEKGKDVELRCDPISGHTALYWYRQSLGQGLEFLIYFQGNSAPDKSGLPSDRFSAERTGGSVSTLTIQRTQQEDSAVYLCASSVSGGHNEQFFGPGTRLTVL.

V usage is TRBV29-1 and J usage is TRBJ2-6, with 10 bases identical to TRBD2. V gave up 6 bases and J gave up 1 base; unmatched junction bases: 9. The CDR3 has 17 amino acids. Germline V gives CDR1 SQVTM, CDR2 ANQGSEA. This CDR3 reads CSVSSSGGASGANVLTF. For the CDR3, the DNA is TGCAGCGTATCTTCAAGCGGGGGGGCATCTGGGGCCAACGTCCTGACTTTC.

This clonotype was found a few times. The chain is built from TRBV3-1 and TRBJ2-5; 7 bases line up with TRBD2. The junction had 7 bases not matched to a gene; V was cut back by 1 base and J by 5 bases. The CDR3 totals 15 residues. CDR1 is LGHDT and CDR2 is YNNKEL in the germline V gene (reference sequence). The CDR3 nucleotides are TGTGCCAGCAGCCAAGTAGCCCTACTAGCGGAGACCCAGTACTTC. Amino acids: CASSQVALLAETQYF.

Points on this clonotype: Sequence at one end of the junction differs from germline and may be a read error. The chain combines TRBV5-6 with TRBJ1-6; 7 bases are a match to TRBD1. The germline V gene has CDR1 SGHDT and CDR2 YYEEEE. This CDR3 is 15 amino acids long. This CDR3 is CASSRGTDRTSPIHF. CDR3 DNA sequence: TGTGCCAGCAGCCGCGGGACAGATCGAACTTCACCCATCCACTTT.

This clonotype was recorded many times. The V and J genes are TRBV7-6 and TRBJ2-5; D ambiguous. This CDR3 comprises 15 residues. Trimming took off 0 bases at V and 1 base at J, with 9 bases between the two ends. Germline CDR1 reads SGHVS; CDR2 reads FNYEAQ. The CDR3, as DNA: TGTGCCAGCAGCTTAGCTGCCGCTATCCAAGAGACCCAGTACTTC. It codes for CASSLAAAIQETQYF.

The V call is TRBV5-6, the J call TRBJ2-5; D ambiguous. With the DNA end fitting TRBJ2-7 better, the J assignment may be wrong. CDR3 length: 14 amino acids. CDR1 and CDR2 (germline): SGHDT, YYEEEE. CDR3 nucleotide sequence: TGTGCCAGCAGCGTGACATCCAACTCCTACGAGCAGTACTTC. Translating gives CASSVTSNSYEQYF.

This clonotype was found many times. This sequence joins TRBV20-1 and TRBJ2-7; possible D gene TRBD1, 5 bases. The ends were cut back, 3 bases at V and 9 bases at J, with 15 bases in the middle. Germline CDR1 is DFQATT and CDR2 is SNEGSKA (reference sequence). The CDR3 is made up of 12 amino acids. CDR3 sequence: CSARDQGLAQYF. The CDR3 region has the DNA TGCAGTGCTAGGGATCAGGGCCTGGCGCAGTACTTC.

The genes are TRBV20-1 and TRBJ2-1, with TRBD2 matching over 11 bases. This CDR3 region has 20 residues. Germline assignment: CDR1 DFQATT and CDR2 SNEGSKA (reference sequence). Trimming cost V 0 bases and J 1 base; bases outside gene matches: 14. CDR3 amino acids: CSARDRFKLAGVGSYNEQFF. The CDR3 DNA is TGCAGTGCTAGAGATCGGTTCAAACTAGCGGGAGTGGGGTCCTACAATGAGCAGTTCTTC.

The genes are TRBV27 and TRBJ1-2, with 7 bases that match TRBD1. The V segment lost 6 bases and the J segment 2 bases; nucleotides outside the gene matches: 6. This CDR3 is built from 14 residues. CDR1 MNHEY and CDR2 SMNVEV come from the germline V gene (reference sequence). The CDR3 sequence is CASSSRQGNYGYTF. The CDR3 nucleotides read TGTGCCAGCAGCTCCCGACAGGGCAACTATGGCTACACCTTC.

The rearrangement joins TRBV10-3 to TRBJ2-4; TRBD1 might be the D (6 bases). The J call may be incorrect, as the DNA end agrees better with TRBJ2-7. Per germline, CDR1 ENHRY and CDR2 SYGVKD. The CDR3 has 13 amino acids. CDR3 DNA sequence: TGTGCCATCAGGCCTCAGGGGTCCAACGAGCAGTACTTC. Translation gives CAIRPQGSNEQYF.